This is a list of T cell receptor beta chains from one sample in a study of Ad26.COV2.S vaccination and SARS-CoV-2 variants. Assay used: immunoSEQ multiplex PCR; TCRdb lists only in-frame clones, some missing. The table lists about 400,000 clones, around nine tenths of them singletons, with 3.5% to 4% in the top ten. The sequencing here drew on peripheral blood, taken in a trial of Ad26.COV2.S vaccine versus placebo. These TCRs come from a person between 18 and 60 years old who received the Ad26.COV2.S COVID-19 vaccine or a placebo. The CDR3 runs from the conserved cysteine through the conserved F or W. Each record gives: CDR3 length, clone size, D gene, V gene, J gene, CDR3 protein, CDR3 DNA. The D gene is left open where the match is weak. Clone size appears in some rows only: once, few, many, or a class for an expanded clone.

16	-	TRBD1	TRBV25-1	TRBJ1-5	CASRLYRDRWNQPQHF	TGTGCCAGCAGACTCTACCGGGACAGATGGAATCAGCCCCAGCATTTT
14	-	-	TRBV5-4	TRBJ1-1	CASSSDPVVAEAFF	TGTGCCAGCAGCTCCGACCCGGTGGTTGCTGAAGCTTTCTTT
19	once	TRBD2	TRBV5-1	TRBJ2-5	CASSSQGSRLAGTQETQYF	TGCGCCAGCAGCTCGCAGGGGTCTCGGCTAGCGGGGACCCAAGAGACCCAGTACTTC
15	-	-	TRBV18	TRBJ2-2	CASSPQGLSTGELFF	TGTGCCAGCTCACCACAGGGGTTGTCCACCGGGGAGCTGTTTTTT
14	few	-	TRBV7-9	TRBJ1-1	CASSLLAGGTEAFF	TGTGCCAGCAGCTTACTGGCAGGAGGCACTGAAGCTTTCTTT
14	-	-	TRBV30	TRBJ1-5	CAWSGSRRNQPQHF	TGTGCCTGGAGTGGCAGTCGACGCAATCAGCCCCAGCATTTT
14	few	-	TRBV7-2	TRBJ2-5	CASSLMISQETQYF	TGTGCCAGCAGCTTAATGATATCCCAAGAGACCCAGTACTTC
15	-	TRBD1	TRBV15	TRBJ2-3	CATSSLGQTTDTQYF	TGTGCCACCAGCAGCCTGGGACAGACCACAGATACGCAGTATTTT
17	-	TRBD2	TRBV4-1	TRBJ2-7	CASSQDSSGGYSYEQYF	TGCGCCAGCAGCCAAGATAGTAGCGGGGGCTACTCCTACGAGCAGTACTTC
16	once	-	TRBV28	TRBJ2-3	CASPPPFVGASDTQYF	TGTGCCAGTCCCCCCCCCTTCGTTGGGGCTTCGGATACGCAGTATTTT
17	-	-	TRBV7-2	TRBJ1-6	CASSDHRESSYNSPLHF	TGTGCCAGCAGCGACCACCGGGAGAGCTCCTATAATTCACCCCTCCACTTT
13	many	-	TRBV6-6	TRBJ1-1	CASSMDPGTEAFF	TGTGCCAGCAGCATGGACCCCGGCACTGAAGCTTTCTTT
14	-	-	TRBV3-1/TRBV3-2	TRBJ1-1	CASRQWGQDTEAFF	TGTGCCAGCAGGCAGTGGGGGCAGGACACTGAAGCTTTCTTT
15	-	-	TRBV6-1	TRBJ2-7	CASSEWRSSSYEQYF	TGTGCCAGCAGTGAGTGGCGATCCAGCTCCTACGAGCAGTACTTC
16	-	-	TRBV11-2	TRBJ2-3	CASSSREGGGTDTQYF	TGTGCCAGCAGCTCCCGAGAGGGGGGAGGGACAGATACGCAGTATTTT
16	-	TRBD1	TRBV4-1	TRBJ2-2	CASSQEAARGPGELFF	TGCGCCAGCAGCCAAGAAGCGGCCAGGGGGCCCGGGGAGCTGTTTTTT
13	-	-	TRBV24-1	TRBJ1-1	CATRAQGLTEAFF	TGTGCCACCAGAGCTCAGGGGTTAACTGAAGCTTTCTTT
13	-	-	TRBV5-4	TRBJ2-2	CASSLPSTGELFF	TGTGCCAGCAGCTTGCCGTCCACCGGGGAGCTGTTTTTT
18	once	TRBD1	TRBV7-9	TRBJ2-6	CASSTTGKVVSGANVLTF	TGTGCCAGCAGTACGACAGGGAAAGTCGTCTCTGGGGCCAACGTCCTGACTTTC
15	-	-	TRBV7-3	TRBJ2-3	CASSLDGKSTDTQYF	TGTGCCAGCAGCTTAGACGGGAAATCCACAGATACGCAGTATTTT
16	-	TRBD1	TRBV18	TRBJ1-2	CASSPISPGTGFGYTF	TGTGCCAGCTCACCTATTTCGCCCGGGACAGGTTTTGGCTACACCTTC
15	-	TRBD2	TRBV6-5	TRBJ2-7	CASIDPSGGFYEQYF	TGTGCCAGCATCGACCCTAGCGGGGGGTTCTACGAGCAGTACTTC
13	-	-	TRBV30	TRBJ1-1	CAWSVGGNTEAFF	TGTGCCTGGAGTGTGGGGGGGAACACTGAAGCTTTCTTT
15	once	TRBD1	TRBV9	TRBJ2-7	CASRGFRDRGYEQYF	TGTGCCAGCAGAGGATTCCGGGACAGGGGCTACGAGCAGTACTTC
15	-	TRBD1	TRBV3-1/TRBV3-2	TRBJ2-1	CASSQTTGGYNEQFF	TGTGCCAGCAGCCAAACGACAGGGGGTTACAATGAGCAGTTCTTC
13	-	-	TRBV6-5	TRBJ2-7	CASKAEGTHEQYF	TGTGCCAGCAAGGCGGAGGGAACCCACGAGCAGTACTTC
15	-	TRBD2	TRBV27	TRBJ2-5	CASSLGSGGGETQYF	TGTGCCAGCAGTTTAGGCAGCGGGGGGGGAGAGACCCAGTACTTC
15	-	-	TRBV4-3	TRBJ2-1	CASSQVPSSYNEQFF	TGCGCCAGCAGCCAAGTTCCCAGCTCCTACAATGAGCAGTTCTTC
16	-	-	TRBV19	TRBJ1-5	CASSIPGFGSNQPQHF	TGTGCCAGTAGTATACCAGGGTTCGGTAGCAATCAGCCCCAGCATTTT
14	-	-	TRBV15	TRBJ2-3	CATSRVLETDTQYF	TGTGCCACCAGCAGAGTACTAGAGACAGATACGCAGTATTTT
13	-	-	TRBV2	TRBJ2-1	CASSGGVGNEQFF	TGTGCCAGCAGTGGGGGGGTGGGCAATGAGCAGTTCTTC
13	-	-	TRBV9	TRBJ1-1	CASSVWINTEAFF	TGTGCCAGCAGCGTATGGATTAACACTGAAGCTTTCTTT
18	-	TRBD2	TRBV4-3	TRBJ2-6	CASSQELAGGLGANVLTF	TGCGCCAGCAGCCAAGAACTCGCGGGGGGGCTTGGGGCCAACGTCCTGACTTTC
14	-	-	TRBV7-2	TRBJ2-3	CASSFGAGTDTQYF	TGTGCCAGCAGCTTTGGTGCAGGGACAGATACGCAGTATTTT
14	once	-	TRBV7-3	TRBJ1-1	CASSRGGVNTEAFF	TGTGCCAGCAGCCGAGGAGGGGTGAACACTGAAGCTTTCTTT
16	-	TRBD2	TRBV6-2/TRBV6-3	TRBJ2-1	CASSYSTSGGYNEQFF	TGTGCCAGCAGTTACTCTACTAGCGGGGGTTACAATGAGCAGTTCTTC
15	-	-	TRBV16	TRBJ1-2	CASSQSKVPNYGYTF	TGTGCCAGCAGCCAATCCAAGGTGCCTAACTATGGCTACACCTTC
15	-	-	TRBV18	TRBJ2-7	CASSPLGLEGYEQYF	TGTGCCAGCTCACCATTGGGGTTGGAAGGGTACGAGCAGTACTTC
18	-	TRBD1	TRBV15	TRBJ2-1	CATSRELPGTGQGNEQFF	TGTGCCACCAGCAGAGAACTCCCCGGGACAGGGCAGGGGAATGAGCAGTTCTTC
14	-	-	TRBV9	TRBJ1-5	CASSVAGDGQPQHF	TGTGCCAGCAGCGTAGCGGGGGACGGTCAGCCCCAGCATTTT
11	-	-	TRBV2	TRBJ1-1	CASSLQVEAFF	TGTGCCAGCAGTTTACAGGTTGAAGCTTTCTTT
16	many	-	TRBV5-5	TRBJ1-2	CASSLGPSGASYGYTF	TGTGCCAGCAGCTTAGGACCTTCAGGGGCTTCTTATGGCTACACCTTC
14	few	-	TRBV30	TRBJ1-4	CAWSVPRENEKLFF	TGTGCCTGGAGTGTACCCAGGGAGAATGAAAAACTGTTTTTT
13	-	TRBD1	TRBV10-3	TRBJ1-2	CAISEGQGVGYTF	TGTGCCATCAGTGAGGGACAGGGGGTAGGCTACACCTTC
14	-	-	TRBV5-5	TRBJ2-3	CASSQRTSTDTQYF	TGTGCCAGCAGCCAAAGGACTAGCACAGATACGCAGTATTTT
15	-	TRBD1	TRBV5-1	TRBJ1-6	CASSLVPGGRSPLHF	TGCGCCAGCAGCTTGGTGCCAGGGGGACGTTCACCCCTCCACTTT
14	-	-	TRBV9	TRBJ1-3	CASSVEGLGNTIYF	TGTGCCAGCAGCGTAGAGGGGCTCGGAAACACCATATATTTT
15	-	-	TRBV9	TRBJ2-1	CASSVTQNRYNEQFF	TGTGCCAGCAGCGTAACTCAGAACAGATACAATGAGCAGTTCTTC
14	-	-	TRBV3-1/TRBV3-2	TRBJ1-5	CASSNTVINQPQHF	TGTGCCAGCAGCAATACGGTAATCAATCAGCCCCAGCATTTT
14	-	-	TRBV6-1	TRBJ1-1	CASSDIPWGTEAFF	TGTGCCAGCAGTGATATACCCTGGGGCACTGAAGCTTTCTTT
15	-	-	TRBV6-5	TRBJ1-6	CASSYSGRGYSPLHF	TGTGCCAGCAGTTACTCAGGCAGGGGATATTCACCCCTCCACTTT